What follows is one TCR beta chain and its context. The sample is drawn from a study of blood T cell repertoires in COVID-19. Looking at the study overall: Researchers got acute and convalescent COVID-19 samples from the United States, Italy and Spain. PBMCs, B-cell-depleted T cells, or T cells were the source of the cDNA or gDNA that made up the material.

Living in 24 US areas, the participants were between 18 and 89 years of age. In the original analysis: How many nucleated cells were present was estimated from reference gene primer amplification. This table comes from immunoSEQ multiplex PCR, and its TCRdb copy is limited to in-frame clones, with some not included. For V, J and clone size, that table is used; D and trimming come from the DNA. Here the sample spans around 170,000 clones, about 90% being singletons. Per germline, CDR1 SGHTA and CDR2 FQGNSA. This CDR3 region has 14 residues. Between the trimmed V and J ends, which lost 3 bases and 0 bases, there was a span of 9 bases.

This receptor was obtained from a woman aged 50 to 60 who had recovered from COVID-19. V gene TRBV7-2 combines with J gene TRBJ2-7; D is possibly TRBD2 (6 bases). Material: PBMCs or T cells enriched from blood (not recorded which). CDR3 residues: CASSFSGLSYEQYF. The CDR3 DNA reads as TGTGCCAGCAGCTTTAGCGGACTCTCCTACGAGCAGTACTTC.